The rows below give T cell receptor beta chains drawn from one sample of a study of blood T cell repertoires in COVID-19. Sequencing was performed with immunoSEQ multiplex PCR; in TCRdb, only in-frame clones are kept and a portion is missing. The sample consists of under 200,000 clones, approximately 81% of them appearing once. Sequenced input: peripheral blood. These receptors were collected from a woman older than 75 with acute or convalescent COVID-19. Both conserved end residues are part of each CDR3. A D gene is named only where the DNA matches it firmly. Clone size is not always given. Where it is, it says once, few, many or a class for expanded clones.

D gene | clone size | J gene | CDR3 length | V gene | CDR3 DNA | CDR3 protein
TRBD2 | NA | TRBJ2-1 | 16 | TRBV28 | TGTGCCAGCAGTCCCGGAGGGGCGGGAGTAGTTAATGAGCAGTTCTTC | CASSPGGAGVVNEQFF
NA | NA | TRBJ1-1 | 15 | TRBV7-6 | TGTGCCAGCAGCCCATCCCAAAGCAGGGATTCGAAAGCTTTCTTT | CASSPSQSRDSKAFF
NA | few | TRBJ1-4 | 16 | TRBV5-1 | TGCGCCAGCAGCTTGAAAGGAGTTGCAACTAATGAAAAACTGTTTTTT | CASSLKGVATNEKLFF
TRBD1 | NA | TRBJ1-4 | 14 | TRBV18 | TGTGCCAGCTCACCAGGACAGGGGGCTGAAAAACTGTTTTTT | CASSPGQGAEKLFF
TRBD2 | NA | TRBJ2-4 | 17 | TRBV6-2/TRBV6-3 | TGTGCCAGCAGTCGTCCCTTTGGAGGGAGGGCCGATAACATTCAGTACTTC | CASSRPFGGRADNIQYF
TRBD2 | NA | TRBJ2-2 | 19 | TRBV15 | TGTGCCACCAGCAGAGTAGTCGGACTAGCGGGAGATGGCACCGGGGAGCTGTTTTTT | CATSRVVGLAGDGTGELFF
NA | NA | TRBJ1-2 | 14 | TRBV3-1/TRBV3-2 | TGTGCCAGCAGAGGAGATGGACTCAACTATGGCTACACCTTC | CASRGDGLNYGYTF
TRBD1 | NA | TRBJ2-1 | 16 | TRBV27 | TGTGCCAGCAGTTGGACAGGGCAGGTGGGTAAGAATGAGCAGTTCTTC | CASSWTGQVGKNEQFF
NA | NA | TRBJ2-2 | 15 | TRBV7-6 | TGTGCCAGCAGCTTCGATAGCGGTGGGTTCGGGGAGCTGTTTTTT | CASSFDSGGFGELFF
NA | NA | TRBJ2-5 | 12 | TRBV11-3 | TGTGCCAGCAGTCGGGGCCAAGAGACCCAGTACTTC | CASSRGQETQYF
NA | NA | TRBJ2-6 | 15 | TRBV7-2 | TGTGCCAGCAGCTTAATGAGTTCTGGGGCCAACGTCCTGACTTTC | CASSLMSSGANVLTF
NA | few | TRBJ2-7 | 14 | TRBV11-2 | TGTGCCAGCAGCTTAGGATCCGGGATAGGCGAGCAGTACTTC | CASSLGSGIGEQYF
NA | NA | TRBJ1-1 | 14 | TRBV9 | TGTGCCAGCAGCCTTCGGGCGGGGAACACTGAAGCTTTCTTT | CASSLRAGNTEAFF
NA | NA | TRBJ2-1 | 12 | TRBV7-8 | TGTGCCAGCAGCTTAGTAGTAAATGAGCAGTTCTTC | CASSLVVNEQFF
TRBD1 | NA | TRBJ1-3 | 15 | TRBV2 | TGTGCCAGCAGTCCGGGACAGTTCTCTGGAAACACCATATATTTT | CASSPGQFSGNTIYF
TRBD2 | NA | TRBJ2-1 | 15 | TRBV5-1 | TGCGCCAGCAGCTTCATTCTAGCGGGAGAGGGGGAGCAGTTCTTC | CASSFILAGEGEQFF
NA | NA | TRBJ2-1 | 17 | TRBV2 | TGTGCCAGCTACCGTACCCCGACGGAGGAATCGGGCAATGAGCAGTTCTTC | CASYRTPTEESGNEQFF
NA | NA | TRBJ2-3 | 14 | TRBV7-3 | TGTGCCAGCAGCTTAAGGTCAGGCACAGATACGCAGTATTTT | CASSLRSGTDTQYF
NA | NA | TRBJ2-7 | 14 | TRBV19 | TGTGCCAGTAGTATAACGGGACAAAACTACGAGCAGTACTTC | CASSITGQNYEQYF
NA | NA | TRBJ1-5 | 14 | TRBV4-1 | TGCGCCAGCAGCCAAGACAGGGGAAGTCAGCCCCAGCATTTT | CASSQDRGSQPQHF
NA | few | TRBJ2-5 | 14 | TRBV27 | TGTGCCAGCAGCCAGGGGTCACCCGGGGAGACCCAGTACTTC | CASSQGSPGETQYF
NA | NA | TRBJ1-1 | 14 | TRBV28 | TGTGCCAGCACCGTGACAGCATCGAACACTGAAGCTTTCTTT | CASTVTASNTEAFF
NA | NA | TRBJ2-6 | 17 | TRBV25-1 | TGTGCCAGCAGATCTCAGGGACTCTCCTCTGGGGCCAACGTCCTGACTTTC | CASRSQGLSSGANVLTF
NA | once | TRBJ1-6 | 13 | TRBV6-6 | TGTGCCAGCAGTTATGAGGGTCGGGTGGCCCTCCACTTT | CASSYEGRVALHF
NA | NA | TRBJ1-1 | 14 | TRBV7-2 | TGTGCCAGCAGCTTAGTATTTCGGGACACTGAAGCTTTCTTT | CASSLVFRDTEAFF
NA | NA | TRBJ2-1 | 16 | TRBV4-3 | TGCGCCAGCAGCCAAGATCTTACGCGGTTAGGCAATGAGCAGTTCTTC | CASSQDLTRLGNEQFF
NA | NA | TRBJ1-2 | 12 | TRBV2 | TGTGCCAGCACGGGGGGCGTACGTGGCTACACCTTC | CASTGGVRGYTF
TRBD1 | NA | TRBJ1-1 | 14 | TRBV7-8 | TGTGCCAGCAGCTTACTACAGGGGATCACTGAAGCTTTCTTT | CASSLLQGITEAFF
NA | few | TRBJ1-1 | 14 | TRBV10-3 | TGTGCCATCAGGCCCCCACAGGGGAACACTGAAGCTTTCTTT | CAIRPPQGNTEAFF
NA | NA | TRBJ1-1 | 14 | TRBV7-2 | TGTGCCAGCAGCTTAGCCGGCAGGGTCACTGAAGCTTTCTTT | CASSLAGRVTEAFF
NA | few | TRBJ1-3 | 15 | TRBV19 | TGTGCCAGTAGTGCCGCGGACAGCTCTGGAAACACCATATATTTT | CASSAADSSGNTIYF
NA | NA | TRBJ2-7 | 16 | TRBV11-2 | TGTGCCAGCAGCTTAACCATATCGGGACATCCCTACGAGCAGTACTTC | CASSLTISGHPYEQYF
NA | NA | TRBJ1-2 | 17 | TRBV7-2 | TGTGCCAGCAGCTATGATCAGCCAACAGGACAGTCCTATGGCTACACCTTC | CASSYDQPTGQSYGYTF
TRBD1 | NA | TRBJ1-5 | 16 | TRBV28 | TGTGCCAGCAGTTTTGGGGTCAGGGGGTTCAATCAGCCCCAGCATTTT | CASSFGVRGFNQPQHF
NA | NA | TRBJ2-1 | 16 | TRBV19 | TGTGCCAGTAGTATGCCCCGCGGGGCTTCCTACAATGAGCAGTTCTTC | CASSMPRGASYNEQFF
NA | many | TRBJ2-1 | 16 | TRBV6-5 | TGTGCCAGCAGTTACAGCGGCGGGATCAGAAGGAATGAGCAGTTCTTC | CASSYSGGIRRNEQFF
NA | NA | TRBJ1-1 | 15 | TRBV9 | TGTGCCAGCAGTTTCCGGGACACCGCCAACACTGAAGCTTTCTTT | CASSFRDTANTEAFF
NA | NA | TRBJ1-4 | 12 | TRBV2 | TGTGCCAGCAGTCTCGGGGGTGAAAAACTGTTTTTT | CASSLGGEKLFF
TRBD2 | NA | TRBJ2-2 | 15 | TRBV3-1/TRBV3-2 | TGTGCCAGCAGCCAATTTCTAGCGGACACCGGGGAGCTGTTTTTT | CASSQFLADTGELFF
NA | NA | TRBJ2-2 | 18 | TRBV11-2 | TGTGCCAGCATCTCTTTATGGGGGGCGGGAGTTGTCACCGGGGAGCTGTTTTTT | CASISLWGAGVVTGELFF
NA | once | TRBJ2-3 | 17 | TRBV3-1/TRBV3-2 | TGTGCCAGCAGCCAAGGTTGGTCCGGCGGAGGGACAGATACGCAGTATTTT | CASSQGWSGGGTDTQYF
TRBD1 | once | TRBJ2-2 | 14 | TRBV24-1 | TGTGCCACCAGTGATTTTACAGGGGTCGGGGAGCTGTTTTTT | CATSDFTGVGELFF
NA | once | TRBJ2-2 | 12 | TRBV7-2 | TGTGCCAGCAGCCGTCGCACCGGGGAGCTGTTTTTT | CASSRRTGELFF
TRBD2 | NA | TRBJ2-7 | 14 | TRBV20-1 | TGCAGTGCTAGTTTACTAGCGGGAGGCTACGAGCAGTACTTC | CSASLLAGGYEQYF
TRBD2 | once | TRBJ2-1 | 15 | TRBV7-9 | TGTGCCAGCAGCCCTCCGGGACTAGGGGGGGATGAGCAGTTCTTC | CASSPPGLGGDEQFF
TRBD2 | NA | TRBJ2-5 | 14 | TRBV5-1 | TGCGCCAGCAGCCATAGCGGGAGCCCAGAGACCCAGTACTTC | CASSHSGSPETQYF
TRBD2 | NA | TRBJ2-5 | 15 | TRBV2 | TGTGCCCTTTTAGAACTAGCGGGAGGGCTCGGGACCCAGTACTTC | CALLELAGGLGTQYF